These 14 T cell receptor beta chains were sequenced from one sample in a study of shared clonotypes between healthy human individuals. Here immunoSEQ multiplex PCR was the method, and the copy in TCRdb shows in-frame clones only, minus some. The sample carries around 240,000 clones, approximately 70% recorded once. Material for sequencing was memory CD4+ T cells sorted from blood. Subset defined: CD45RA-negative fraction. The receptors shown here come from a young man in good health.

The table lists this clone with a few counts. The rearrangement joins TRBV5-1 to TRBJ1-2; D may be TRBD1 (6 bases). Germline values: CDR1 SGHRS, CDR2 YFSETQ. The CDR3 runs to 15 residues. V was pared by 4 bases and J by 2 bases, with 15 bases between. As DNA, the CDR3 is TGCGCCAGCAGCCCCTGGACAGAGATAAACTATGGCTACACCTTC. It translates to CASSPWTEINYGYTF.

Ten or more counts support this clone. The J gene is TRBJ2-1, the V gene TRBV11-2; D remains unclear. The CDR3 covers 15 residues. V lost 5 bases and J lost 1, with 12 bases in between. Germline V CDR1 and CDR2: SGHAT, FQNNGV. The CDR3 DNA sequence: TGTGCCAGCAGCCCCGCCCGCCGGTCCTACAATGAGCAGTTCTTC. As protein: CASSPARRSYNEQFF.

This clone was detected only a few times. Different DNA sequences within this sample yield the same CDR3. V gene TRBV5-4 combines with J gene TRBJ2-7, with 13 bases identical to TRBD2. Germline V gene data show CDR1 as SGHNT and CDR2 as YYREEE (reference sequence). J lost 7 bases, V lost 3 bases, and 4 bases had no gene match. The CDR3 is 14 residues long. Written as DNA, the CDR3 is TGTGCCAGCAGCTCCGGACTAGCGGGAGTTGAGCAGTACTTC. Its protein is CASSSGLAGVEQYF.

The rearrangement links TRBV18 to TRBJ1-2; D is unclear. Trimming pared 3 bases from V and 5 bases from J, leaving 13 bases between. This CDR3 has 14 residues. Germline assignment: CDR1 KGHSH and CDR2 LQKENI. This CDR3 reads CASSPSTAWYGYTF. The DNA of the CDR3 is TGTGCCAGCTCACCCTCGACCGCTTGGTATGGCTACACCTTC.

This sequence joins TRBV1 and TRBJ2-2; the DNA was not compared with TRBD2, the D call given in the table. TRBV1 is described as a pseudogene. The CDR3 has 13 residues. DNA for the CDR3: TGCACCTGGAGGTGCGGGAGGCACCGGGGAGCTGTTTTT. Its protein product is CTWRCGRHRGAVF.

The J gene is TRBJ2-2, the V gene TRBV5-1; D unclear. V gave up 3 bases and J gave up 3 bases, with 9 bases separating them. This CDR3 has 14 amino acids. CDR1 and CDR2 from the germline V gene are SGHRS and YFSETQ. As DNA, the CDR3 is TGCGCCAGCAGCTCCGGGTTACACACCGGGGAGCTGTTTTTT. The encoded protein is CASSSGLHTGELFF.

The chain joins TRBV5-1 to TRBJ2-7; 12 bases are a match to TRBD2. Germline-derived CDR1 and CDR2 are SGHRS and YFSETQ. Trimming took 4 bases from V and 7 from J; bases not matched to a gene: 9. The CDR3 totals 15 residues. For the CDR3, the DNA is TGCGCCAGCAGCGTCGAAAGCACTAGCGGGAGGGAGCAGTACTTC. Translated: CASSVESTSGREQYF.

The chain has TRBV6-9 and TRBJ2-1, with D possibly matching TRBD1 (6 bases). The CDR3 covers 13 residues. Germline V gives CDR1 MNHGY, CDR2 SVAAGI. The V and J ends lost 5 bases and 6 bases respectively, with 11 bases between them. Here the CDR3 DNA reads TGTGCCAGCAGTAGGGGGTTTCCCAATGAGCAGTTCTTC. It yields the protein CASSRGFPNEQFF.

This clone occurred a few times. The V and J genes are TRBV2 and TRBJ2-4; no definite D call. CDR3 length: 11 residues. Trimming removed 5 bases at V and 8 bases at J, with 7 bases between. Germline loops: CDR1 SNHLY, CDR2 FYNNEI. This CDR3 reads CASSYTDIQYF. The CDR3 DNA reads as TGTGCCAGCAGTTACACGGACATTCAGTACTTC.

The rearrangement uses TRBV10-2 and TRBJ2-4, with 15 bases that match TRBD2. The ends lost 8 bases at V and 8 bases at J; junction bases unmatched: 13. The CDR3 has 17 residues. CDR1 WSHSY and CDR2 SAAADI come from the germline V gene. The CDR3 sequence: CASGEEGLAGGGYIQYF. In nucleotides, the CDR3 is TGCGCCAGCGGGGAGGAGGGACTAGCGGGAGGAGGGTACATTCAGTACTTC.

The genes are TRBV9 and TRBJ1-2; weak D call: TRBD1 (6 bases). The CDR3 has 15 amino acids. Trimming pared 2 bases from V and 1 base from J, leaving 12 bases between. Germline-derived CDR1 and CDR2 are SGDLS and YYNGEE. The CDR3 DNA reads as TGTGCCAGCAGCGTTGGACAGAGCTATAACTATGGCTACACCTTC. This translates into CASSVGQSYNYGYTF. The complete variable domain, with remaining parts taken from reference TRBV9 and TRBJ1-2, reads DSGVTQTPKHLITATGQRVTLRCSPRSGDLSVYWYQQSLDQGLQFLIQYYNGEERAKGNILERFSAQQFPDLHSELNLSSLELGDSALYFCASSVGQSYNYGYTFGSGTRLTVV.

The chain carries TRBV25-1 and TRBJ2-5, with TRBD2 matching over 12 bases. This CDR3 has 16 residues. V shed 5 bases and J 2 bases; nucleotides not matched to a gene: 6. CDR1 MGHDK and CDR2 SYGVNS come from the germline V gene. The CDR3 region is CASSRSGLAGQETQYF. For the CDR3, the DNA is TGTGCCAGCAGTAGATCGGGACTAGCGGGTCAAGAGACCCAGTACTTC.

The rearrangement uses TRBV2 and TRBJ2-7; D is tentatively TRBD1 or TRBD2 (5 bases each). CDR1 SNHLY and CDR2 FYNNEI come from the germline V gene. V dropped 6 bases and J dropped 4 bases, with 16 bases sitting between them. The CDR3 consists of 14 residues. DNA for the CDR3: TGTGCCAGCAGCGGCGGACACGGCGGGTACGAGCAGTACTTC. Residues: CASSGGHGGYEQYF.

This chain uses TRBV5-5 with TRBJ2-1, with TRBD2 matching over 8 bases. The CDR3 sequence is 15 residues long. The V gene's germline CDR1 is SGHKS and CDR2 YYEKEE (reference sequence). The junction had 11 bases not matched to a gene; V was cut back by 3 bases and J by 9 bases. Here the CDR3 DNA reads TGTGCCAGCAGCTGGGGGACTAGTGGGATTTCTGAGCAGTTCTTC. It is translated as CASSWGTSGISEQFF.